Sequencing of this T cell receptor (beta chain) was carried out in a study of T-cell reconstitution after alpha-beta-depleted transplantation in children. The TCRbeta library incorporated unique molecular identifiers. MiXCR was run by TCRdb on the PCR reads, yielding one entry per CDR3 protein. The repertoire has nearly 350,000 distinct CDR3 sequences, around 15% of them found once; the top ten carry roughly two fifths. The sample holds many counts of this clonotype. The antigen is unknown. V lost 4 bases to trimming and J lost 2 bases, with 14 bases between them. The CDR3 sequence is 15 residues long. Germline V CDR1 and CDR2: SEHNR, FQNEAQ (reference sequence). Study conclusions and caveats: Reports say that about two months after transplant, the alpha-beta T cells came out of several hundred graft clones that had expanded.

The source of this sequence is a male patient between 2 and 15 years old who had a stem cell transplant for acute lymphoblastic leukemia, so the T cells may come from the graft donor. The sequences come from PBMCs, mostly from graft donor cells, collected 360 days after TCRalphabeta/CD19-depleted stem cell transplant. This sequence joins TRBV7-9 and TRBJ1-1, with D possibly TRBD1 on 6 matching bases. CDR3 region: CASSSPHRVNTEAFF. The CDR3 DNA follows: TGTGCCAGCAGCTCTCCACACAGGGTCAACACTGAAGCTTTCTTT. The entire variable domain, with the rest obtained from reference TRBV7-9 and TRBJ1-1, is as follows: DTGVSQNPRHKITKRGQNVTFRCDPISEHNRLYWYRQTLGQGPEFLTYFQNEAQLEKSRLLSDRFSAERPKGSFSTLEIQRTEQGDSAMYLCASSSPHRVNTEAFFGQGTRLTVV.